This T cell receptor (beta chain) was recorded in a study of cytomegalovirus exposure and HLA in healthy donors. Worth noting for this clone: Its antigen is undetermined.

The table came from immunoSEQ multiplex PCR; TCRdb's copy has only in-frame clones and leaves some out. The data contain some 170,000 clones, almost 85% of them singletons. Study-wide points: High sensitivity and specificity were reportedly achieved when the classifier diagnosed cytomegalovirus status.

This CDR3 has 14 residues. With V trimmed by 7 bases and J by 5 bases, 9 bases remained unmatched. From germline, CDR1 is SGDLS and CDR2 YYNGEE. Sequences were obtained from PBMCs. The chain couples TRBV9 to TRBJ2-5; 9 bases map to TRBD2. The clonotype originates from a man aged 30 to 39 in good health and CMV-seropositive. The CDR3: CASSRGGGGETQYF. CDR3 in DNA: TGTGCCAGCTCCCGCGGGGGGGGCGGGGAGACCCAGTACTTC. Drawing the rest from reference TRBV9 and TRBJ2-5, the complete variable domain is DSGVTQTPKHLITATGQRVTLRCSPRSGDLSVYWYQQSLDQGLQFLIQYYNGEERAKGNILERFSAQQFPDLHSELNLSSLELGDSALYFCASSRGGGGETQYFGPGTRLLVL.